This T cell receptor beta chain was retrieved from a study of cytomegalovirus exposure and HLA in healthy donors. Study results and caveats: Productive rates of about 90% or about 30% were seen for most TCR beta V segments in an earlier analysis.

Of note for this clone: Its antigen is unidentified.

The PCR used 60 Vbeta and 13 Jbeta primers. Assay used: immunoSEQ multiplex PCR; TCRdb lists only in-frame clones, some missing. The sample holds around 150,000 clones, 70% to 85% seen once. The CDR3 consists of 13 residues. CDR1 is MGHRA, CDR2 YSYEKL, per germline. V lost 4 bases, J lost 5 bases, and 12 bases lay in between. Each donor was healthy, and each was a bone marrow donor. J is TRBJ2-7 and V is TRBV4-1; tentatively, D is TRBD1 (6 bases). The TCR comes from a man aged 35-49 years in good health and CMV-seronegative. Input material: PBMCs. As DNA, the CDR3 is TGCGCCAGCAGCCTTCAACAGGGAAACGAGCAGTACTTC. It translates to CASSLQQGNEQYF.